The 18 T cell receptor beta chains reported below all come from one sample, sequenced in a study of OX40 agonist ivuxolimab in advanced cancers. Assay used: immunoSEQ multiplex PCR; TCRdb lists only in-frame clones, some missing. In the table there are fewer than 90,000 clones, around nine tenths of which are singletons. The sequences come from CD4+ or CD8+ T cells sorted from blood, collected in a trial of the OX40 agonist ivuxolimab. The receptors here all came from an adult with an advanced solid tumor such as melanoma, head and neck, liver or kidney cancer.

The chain joins TRBV7-8 to TRBJ1-5; the D is unclear. There are 13 residues in the CDR3. The V and J ends lost 2 bases and 5 bases respectively, with 7 bases between them. Looked up from germline, CDR1 is SGHVS and CDR2 is FQNEAQ. The CDR3 spells CASSLRADQPQHF. CDR3 sequence (DNA): TGTGCCAGCAGCTTACGGGCAGATCAGCCCCAGCATTTT.

The chain links TRBV4-2 to TRBJ2-2, with D perhaps TRBD1 or TRBD2 (6 bases each). CDR3 length: 17 residues. V was shortened by 0 bases and J by 5 bases, with 16 bases between the two germline ends. In germline, CDR1 is LGHNA, CDR2 YNFKEQ. CDR3 protein: CASSQDHGGAGTGELFF. The CDR3 bases are TGTGCCAGCAGCCAAGATCACGGGGGCGCCGGAACCGGGGAGCTGTTTTTT.

This rearrangement joins TRBV18 to TRBJ2-2; 8 nucleotides line up with TRBD2. The CDR3 extends over 14 amino acids. Germline V gene data show CDR1 as KGHSH and CDR2 as LQKENI. V lost 2 bases, J lost 7 bases, and 3 bases stayed unmatched. CDR3 sequence: CASSPGAGVGELFF. In DNA form, the CDR3 reads TGTGCCAGCTCACCAGGAGCGGGAGTCGGGGAGCTGTTTTTT.

The chain carries TRBV28 and TRBJ1-5; D perhaps matches TRBD1 (5 bases). Trimming took off 1 base at V and 2 bases at J, with 15 bases between the two ends. The germline V gene encodes CDR1 MDHEN and CDR2 SYDVKM. CDR3 length equals 17 residues. The CDR3 loop reads CASSLSSSGRRNQPQHF. CDR3 sequence (DNA): TGTGCCAGCAGTTTATCCTCGTCAGGGCGACGCAATCAGCCCCAGCATTTT.

As for this clone: This may arise from a read error, as a much more abundant clone is one base away. The chain carries TRBV7-3 and TRBJ1-1; D is ambiguous. The germline V gene has CDR1 SGHTA and CDR2 FQGTGA. The CDR3 loop spans 13 amino acids. Trimming removed 1 base at V and 1 base at J, with 4 bases between. CDR3 amino acids: CASSLRGNTEAFF. The CDR3 DNA reads TGTGCCAGCAGCTTAAGAGGGAACACTGAAGCTTTCTTT.

This clone appeared a few times. This chain links TRBV19 with TRBJ1-5, with 7 nucleotides matching TRBD1. The germline V gene has CDR1 LNHDA and CDR2 SQIVND (reference sequence). The CDR3 consists of 15 residues. With 6 bases clipped from V and 3 bases from J, the junction kept 8 bases outside the gene matches. The CDR3 here is CASRSKGAYNQPQHF. The DNA for the CDR3 is TGTGCCAGTAGGTCGAAGGGGGCCTACAATCAGCCCCAGCATTTT.

This clone was detected only once. The chain is built from TRBV10-3 and TRBJ1-5; D is undetermined. There are 14 residues in the CDR3. V lost 4 bases and J lost 1, with 8 bases in between. Germline-derived CDR1 and CDR2 are ENHRY and SYGVKD. In DNA form, the CDR3 reads TGTGCCATCAGTGGAAATCCGAGCAATCAGCCCCAGCATTTT. Protein sequence: CAISGNPSNQPQHF.

The rearrangement joins TRBV2 to TRBJ1-1; TRBD1 might be the D (5 bases). The CDR3 extends over 13 amino acids. In germline, CDR1 is SNHLY, CDR2 FYNNEI. The ends were cut back, 7 bases at V and 1 base at J, with 10 bases in the middle. CDR3 nucleotides: TGTGCCAGCACTAGGGACGCGAACACTGAAGCTTTCTTT. It yields the protein CASTRDANTEAFF.

The chain combines TRBV4-2 with TRBJ2-1; no clear D. The CDR3 totals 14 residues. Germline V CDR1 and CDR2: LGHNA, YNFKEQ. V was shortened by 1 base and J by 1 base, with 5 bases between the two germline ends. The CDR3: CASSQVTSYNEQFF. CDR3 sequence (DNA): TGTGCCAGCAGCCAAGTTACGTCCTACAATGAGCAGTTCTTC.

This clone was found once. The J gene is TRBJ2-5, the V gene TRBV14, with TRBD2 matching 10 bases. The CDR3 consists of 16 residues. Germline V gives CDR1 SGHDN, CDR2 FVKESK. The J segment lost 5 bases and the V segment lost 4 bases, leaving 10 bases of the junction unmatched. CDR3 bases: TGTGCCAGCAGCCGTTTAGCGGGAGGCGCCCCTGAGACCCAGTACTTC. Translated, it gives CASSRLAGGAPETQYF.

V usage is TRBV28 and J usage is TRBJ2-7; TRBD1 is a possible D gene (7 bases). Germline V gene sequence: CDR1 MDHEN, CDR2 SYDVKM. Deletions cut 3 bases from V and 1 base from J, with 13 bases between. This CDR3 region has 15 residues. CDR3 amino acids: CASSFPQGTSYEQYF. DNA of the CDR3: TGTGCCAGCAGTTTCCCACAGGGGACTTCCTACGAGCAGTACTTC.

The J gene is TRBJ2-3, the V gene TRBV7-6; 8 nucleotides match TRBD2. V was pared by 0 bases and J by 0 bases, with 8 bases of the junction left unmatched. CDR3 length: 18 residues. The germline gives CDR1 SGHVS, CDR2 FNYEAQ. CDR3 sequence (DNA): TGTGCCAGCAGCTTAGCCCCAGCGGGAGCCCCTAGCACAGATACGCAGTATTTT. It yields the protein CASSLAPAGAPSTDTQYF.

The V gene is TRBV7-9, the J gene TRBJ2-3; TRBD2 might be the D (6 bases). This CDR3 comprises 18 residues. Germline V CDR1 and CDR2: SEHNR, FQNEAQ (reference sequence). The germline V and J ends were trimmed by 6 bases and 0 bases, with 22 bases remaining between them. CDR3 region: CASSSPGAAFSSTDTQYF. The CDR3 DNA is TGTGCCAGCAGTTCCCCGGGAGCGGCATTTTCTAGCACAGATACGCAGTATTTT.

The chain recombines TRBV29-1 with TRBJ2-7; 10 nucleotides line up with TRBD1. After removal of 1 base from V and 7 bases from J, the junction contained 4 bases not matched to a gene. This CDR3 contains 13 residues. Germline loops: CDR1 SQVTM, CDR2 ANQGSEA. The CDR3 spells CSVEGQGAWEQYF. The CDR3, as DNA: TGCAGCGTTGAAGGACAGGGGGCTTGGGAGCAGTACTTC.

The J gene is TRBJ1-5, the V gene TRBV6-5; D perhaps matches TRBD1 (6 bases). This CDR3 contains 15 residues. V lost 5 bases, J lost 0 bases, and 11 bases lay in between. CDR1 MNHEY and CDR2 SVGAGI come from the germline V gene. In DNA, the CDR3 is TGTGCCAGCAGTCCCAACAGGGCTAGCAATCAGCCCCAGCATTTT. Protein product: CASSPNRASNQPQHF.

This clone has only one observation. This rearrangement joins TRBV29-1 to TRBJ1-2, with D maybe TRBD1 (5 bases). CDR1 and CDR2 (germline): SQVTM, ANQGSEA. V was pared by 6 bases and J by 4 bases, with 12 bases between. This CDR3 has 12 amino acids. The CDR3 sequence: CSVGQGGYGYTF. The CDR3 bases are TGCAGCGTAGGTCAGGGTGGCTATGGCTACACCTTC.

This chain joins TRBV5-1 and TRBJ2-1; D is unresolved. In germline, CDR1 is SGHRS, CDR2 YFSETQ. The CDR3 is 12 amino acids. The germline V and J ends were trimmed by 0 bases and 9 bases, with 7 bases remaining between them. CDR3 in amino acids: CASSLGLGEQFF. CDR3 nucleotide sequence: TGCGCCAGCAGCTTGGGTCTAGGTGAGCAGTTCTTC.

The chain recombines TRBV9 with TRBJ2-7, with D unresolved. The ends were cut back, 3 bases at V and 6 bases at J, with 19 bases in the middle. This CDR3 contains 15 residues. Per the germline V gene, CDR1 is SGDLS and CDR2 is YYNGEE. The CDR3 DNA sequence: TGTGCCAGCAGCGGGATGGACCCTGGTTTTGGCGAGCAGTACTTC. As protein: CASSGMDPGFGEQYF. Full variable domain (remainder filled in from reference TRBV9 and TRBJ2-7): DSGVTQTPKHLITATGQRVTLRCSPRSGDLSVYWYQQSLDQGLQFLIQYYNGEERAKGNILERFSAQQFPDLHSELNLSSLELGDSALYFCASSGMDPGFGEQYFGPGTRLTVT.